The sequence of this TCR beta chain was determined in a study of CD8+CD57+ T cells in acquired aplastic anemia. Background on the study: Sorted cells (CD4+ and CD8+) yielded DNA amounts that averaged about 2.9 ug. On average, healthy donors gave 9.5 million to 14 million reads for CD4+ cells. Study results and caveats: Around 27 CD8+ CDR3 sequences occurred in both the patients and the controls. The study found no significant CD8+ Simpson's diversity difference between patients and controls.

This clonotype showed up many times. The target antigen is unknown. Germline V gives CDR1 LGHNA, CDR2 YNFKEQ. V was cut by 3 bases and J by 2 bases, with 15 bases left in between. This CDR3 is built from 16 residues. Genomic DNA, the template, was used for profiling of the TCR beta VDJ and CDR3. One entry per CDR3 protein, called by TCRdb with MiXCR from the reads. The data contain some 210,000 distinct CDR3 sequences, around 60% of them singletons. The sample was sorted CD4+, CD8+, or CD8+CD57+ T cells (not recorded which) from PBMCs. The chain is built from TRBV4-2 and TRBJ2-3; D might be TRBD2 (7 bases). The sequence came from a human donor in good health. The CDR3 DNA follows: TGTGCCAGCAGCCAGGGCGGGGGACAATACACAGATACGCAGTATTTT. Translation: CASSQGGGQYTDTQYF.